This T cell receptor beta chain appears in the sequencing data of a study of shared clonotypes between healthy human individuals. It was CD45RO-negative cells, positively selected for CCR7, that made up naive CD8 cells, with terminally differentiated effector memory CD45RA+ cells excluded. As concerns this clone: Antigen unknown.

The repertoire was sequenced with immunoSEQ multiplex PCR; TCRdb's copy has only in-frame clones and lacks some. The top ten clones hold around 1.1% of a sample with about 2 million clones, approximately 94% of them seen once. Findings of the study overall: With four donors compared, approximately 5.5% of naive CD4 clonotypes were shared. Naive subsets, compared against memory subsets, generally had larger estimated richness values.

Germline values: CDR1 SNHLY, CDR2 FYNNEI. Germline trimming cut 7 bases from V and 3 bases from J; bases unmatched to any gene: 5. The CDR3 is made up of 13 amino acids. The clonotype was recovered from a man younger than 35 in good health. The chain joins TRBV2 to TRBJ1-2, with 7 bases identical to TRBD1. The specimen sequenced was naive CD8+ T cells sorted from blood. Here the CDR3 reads CASTDRIYYGYTF. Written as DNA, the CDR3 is TGTGCCAGCACGGACAGGATCTACTATGGCTACACCTTC.